Below are 27 T cell receptor beta chains sequenced from a single sample in a study of T cell repertoires in cytomegalovirus infection. TCRdb called the reads again in MiXCR, with one record for every CDR3 protein. The repertoire consists of approximately 400,000 distinct CDR3 sequences, with approximately 31% occurring once and the leading ten covering approximately 13%. The sequenced sample consisted of PBMCs. These TCRs come from a human donor in good health (CMV status not recorded). Some clones in this sample may be carry-over from other donors' samples.

V is TRBV2 and J is TRBJ2-7; D ambiguous. Trimming took off 4 bases at V and 7 bases at J, with 8 bases between the two ends. CDR1 SNHLY and CDR2 FYNNEI come from the germline V gene. The CDR3 has 11 amino acids. CDR3 protein: CASSVVLEQYF. CDR3 DNA sequence: TGTGCCAGCAGTGTGGTGTTGGAGCAGTACTTC.

The chain links TRBV20-1 to TRBJ2-2, with 11 bases aligning to TRBD1. This CDR3 is built from 14 residues. V shed 6 bases and J 6 bases; nucleotides not matched to a gene: 6. Germline V CDR1 and CDR2: DFQATT, SNEGSKA (reference sequence). CDR3 DNA sequence: TGCAGTGCGACCGGGACAGGGGGGGCCGGGGAGCTGTTTTTT. This sequence encodes CSATGTGGAGELFF.

For this clonotype: The CDR3 does not close with the conserved phenylalanine or tryptophan, likely indicating a read error. The J gene is TRBJ2-5, the V gene TRBV7-9; D remains ambiguous. CDR1 is SEHNR, CDR2 FQNEAQ, per germline (reference sequence). The CDR3 sequence is 14 residues long. Trimming took 5 bases from V and 2 from J, leaving 12 bases between them. DNA for the CDR3: TGTGCCAGCAGCAAGATAGGGCAGCAAGAGACCCAGTACTCC. Its translation is CASSKIGQQETQYS.

The V and J genes are TRBV28 and TRBJ2-7, with D hard to call. Germline values: CDR1 MDHEN, CDR2 SYDVKM. The V and J ends lost 5 bases and 3 bases respectively, with 11 bases between them. CDR3 size: 13 residues. CDR3 sequence (DNA): TGTGCCAGCAGTGGATCGGACGACTACGAGCAGTACTTC. It encodes CASSGSDDYEQYF.

This rearrangement joins TRBV14 to TRBJ1-1, with unresolved D. This CDR3 has 15 residues. Germline assignment: CDR1 SGHDN and CDR2 FVKESK. Trimming removed 1 base from V and 4 bases from J, with 13 bases in between. CDR3 in amino acids: CASSQGGSGFTEAFF. The DNA for the CDR3 is TGTGCCAGCAGCCAAGGAGGTTCGGGGTTCACTGAAGCTTTCTTT. Filled out from reference TRBV14 and TRBJ1-1, the complete variable domain reads EAGVTQFPSHSVIEKGQTVTLRCDPISGHDNLYWYRRVMGKEIKFLLHFVKESKQDESGMPNNRFLAERTGGTYSTLKVQPAELEDSGVYFCASSQGGSGFTEAFFGQGTRLTVV.

This clonotype came up once. This may be a read error: a much more frequent sequence differs by one nucleotide. A read error is likely, as this CDR3 ends without the conserved phenylalanine or tryptophan. V and J are TRBV6-1 and TRBJ1-4; unclear D gene. Per germline, CDR1 MNHNS and CDR2 SASEGT. V lost 5 bases to trimming and J lost 5 bases, with 9 bases between them. The CDR3 loop spans 13 amino acids. CDR3 amino acids: CASSWQANEKLFI. DNA of the CDR3: TGTGCCAGCAGTTGGCAGGCCAATGAAAAACTGTTTATT.

This clonotype was observed at least ten times. V gene TRBV7-2 combines with J gene TRBJ1-5, with a possible D match to TRBD1 (5 bases). The CDR3 runs 15 residues. CDR1 is SGHTA, CDR2 FQGNSA, per germline. V was trimmed by 5 bases and J by 7 bases, leaving 18 bases between them. CDR3 protein: CASSRRGQGGQPQHF. For the CDR3, the DNA is TGTGCCAGCAGCCGACGCGGGCAGGGCGGCCAGCCCCAGCATTTT.

This clonotype was observed at least ten times. This rearrangement joins TRBV10-2 to TRBJ1-4; a possible D gene is TRBD1 (6 bases). Germline CDR1 and CDR2: WSHSY and SAAADI. V lost 5 bases and J lost 14, with 27 bases in between. This CDR3 region has 16 residues. CDR3 sequence reads: CASSPDVGGTKMRLFF. In DNA form, the CDR3 reads TGCGCCAGCAGTCCCGACGTAGGGGGGACGAAAATGCGGCTGTTTTTT.

This clonotype was detected only a few times. The chain is built from TRBV6-5 and TRBJ2-5; no clear D gene. The germline V gene has CDR1 MNHEY and CDR2 SVGAGI. This CDR3 contains 14 residues. The ends were cut back, 0 bases at V and 3 bases at J, with 8 bases in the middle. CDR3 sequence reads: CASSYSNGEETQYF. CDR3 DNA sequence: TGTGCCAGCAGTTACTCGAACGGAGAAGAGACCCAGTACTTC.

This clonotype was detected many times. The V call is TRBV7-8, the J call TRBJ2-6; 8 bases are shared with TRBD1. This CDR3 region has 17 residues. V dropped 5 bases and J dropped 0; count of bases not matched to a gene: 6. CDR1 SGHVS and CDR2 FQNEAQ come from the germline V gene. Here the CDR3 reads CASSGRTGRSGANVLTF. CDR3 DNA sequence: TGTGCCAGCAGCGGGAGGACAGGGCGCTCTGGGGCCAACGTCCTGACTTTC.

This clonotype showed up many times. This chain links TRBV7-6 with TRBJ1-1; D possibly corresponds to TRBD1 (6 bases). The CDR3 length is 15 residues. In germline, CDR1 is SGHVS, CDR2 FNYEAQ. The V end lost 6 bases, the J end lost 5 bases, and 19 bases lay between the germline ends. CDR3 sequence (DNA): TGTGCCAGCAGTGGAGGCGGGGGGCGCCGAACTGAAGCTTTCTTT. Its protein is CASSGGGGRRTEAFF. Combining the CDR3 with reference TRBV7-6 and TRBJ1-1 gives the whole variable domain GAGVSQSPRYKVTKRGQDVALRCDPISGHVSLYWYRQALGQGPEFLTYFNYEAQQDKSGLPNDRFSAERPEGSISTLTIQRTEQRDSAMYRCASSGGGGRRTEAFFGQGTRLTVV.

This clonotype turned up a few times. V gene TRBV7-2 combines with J gene TRBJ2-1; 9 bases match TRBD2. There are 14 residues in the CDR3. Germline values: CDR1 SGHTA, CDR2 FQGNSA. Unmatched junction bases numbered 9, after V lost 1 base and J lost 14 bases. CDR3 sequence: CASSLDFGGTSKFF. CDR3 sequence (DNA): TGTGCCAGCAGCTTAGATTTCGGAGGGACTAGCAAGTTCTTC.

The chain has TRBV19 and TRBJ2-3; D could derive from TRBD1 or TRBD2 (5 bases each). The CDR3 covers 15 residues. Germline V CDR1 and CDR2: LNHDA, SQIVND (reference sequence). V was trimmed by 7 bases and J by 9 bases, leaving 23 bases between them. This CDR3 reads CASTPAGAHRDTQYF. Here the CDR3 DNA reads TGTGCCAGTACCCCCGCGGGCGCTCACCGGGACACGCAGTATTTT.

This rearrangement joins TRBV28 to TRBJ1-6, with D unclear. The CDR3 is 13 residues long. V was shortened by 2 bases and J by 11 bases, with 10 bases between the two germline ends. CDR1 and CDR2 (germline): MDHEN, SYDVKM. The CDR3 DNA reads as TGTGCCAGCAGTTTACCGGGTGGTACACCCCTCCACTTT. Translated, it gives CASSLPGGTPLHF.

V is TRBV7-2 and J is TRBJ1-1; 9 bases are a match to TRBD1. After removal of 5 bases from V and 7 bases from J, the junction contained 14 bases not matched to a gene. Germline CDR1 SGHTA, CDR2 FQGNSA. The CDR3 has 16 residues. CDR3 residues: CASSPRGQGEKNEAFF. DNA for the CDR3: TGTGCCAGCAGCCCCCGGGGACAGGGAGAGAAAAATGAAGCTTTCTTT. The whole variable domain, remainder taken from reference TRBV7-2 and TRBJ1-1, is GAGVSQSPSNKVTEKGKDVELRCDPISGHTALYWYRQSLGQGLEFLIYFQGNSAPDKSGLPSDRFSAERTGGSVSTLTIQRTQQEDSAVYLCASSPRGQGEKNEAFFGQGTRLTVV.

This clonotype was counted many times. The CDR3 DNA sequence: TGTGCCAGCAGCTACCGCCCGGGCGGGGCGTTCTACAATGAGCAGTTCTTC. Its translation is CASSYRPGGAFYNEQFF. The chain couples TRBV7-6 to TRBJ2-1; D perhaps matches TRBD2 (6 bases). Deletions cut 4 bases from V and 3 bases from J, with 19 bases between. The CDR3 consists of 17 residues. The germline gives CDR1 SGHVS, CDR2 FNYEAQ. Full variable domain (remainder filled in from reference TRBV7-6 and TRBJ2-1): GAGVSQSPRYKVTKRGQDVALRCDPISGHVSLYWYRQALGQGPEFLTYFNYEAQQDKSGLPNDRFSAERPEGSISTLTIQRTEQRDSAMYRCASSYRPGGAFYNEQFFGPGTRLTVL.

This clonotype has at least ten counts. The genes are TRBV6-6 and TRBJ2-3; D is undetermined. This CDR3 comprises 15 residues. The V and J ends lost 1 base and 2 bases respectively, with 10 bases between them. Germline CDR1 reads MNHNY; CDR2 reads SVGAGI (reference sequence). This chain's CDR3 is CASSYLAVTTDTQYF. The CDR3 bases are TGTGCCAGCAGTTACTTGGCGGTGACCACAGATACGCAGTATTTT.

This clonotype was detected ten times or more. The V and J genes are TRBV7-9 and TRBJ1-1; weak D call: TRBD1 (6 bases). The CDR3 covers 15 residues. V was clipped by 4 bases and J by 1 base, with 13 bases between them. In germline, CDR1 is SEHNR, CDR2 FQNEAQ (reference sequence). The CDR3 region is CASSSSGGRNTEAFF. The DNA of the CDR3 is TGTGCCAGCAGCTCCAGTGGGGGCCGGAACACTGAAGCTTTCTTT.

Remarks on this clonotype: The junction differs from germline at one of its ends, possibly a read error. The chain employs TRBV20-1 and TRBJ1-2; the D gene is possibly TRBD1 (6 bases). The CDR3 runs 14 residues. The germline V gene encodes CDR1 DFQATT and CDR2 SNEGSKA (reference sequence). CDR3 sequence reads: CSARSTGWVKGSTF. The CDR3 bases are TGCAGTGCTAGATCTACAGGGTGGGTCAAGGGCTCCACATTC.

As to this clonotype: A much larger clonotype is one base distant, so this may be a read error. This likely comes from a read error, as the CDR3 has no conserved phenylalanine or tryptophan at its end. V is TRBV7-6 and J is TRBJ2-2, with 7 bases identical to TRBD1. Looked up from germline, CDR1 is SGHVS and CDR2 is FNYEAQ. V was clipped by 0 bases and J by 5 bases; unmatched bases: 9. CDR3 size: 17 residues. CDR3 loop: CASSLAGPGTATGELFL. In DNA, the CDR3 is TGTGCCAGCAGCTTAGCCGGACCAGGGACAGCGACCGGGGAGCTGTTTCTT.

The chain is built from TRBV7-9 and TRBJ1-5; D perhaps matches TRBD1 (5 bases). The CDR3 runs 15 residues. Looked up from germline, CDR1 is SEHNR and CDR2 is FQNEAQ (reference sequence). V lost 4 bases to trimming and J lost 8 bases, with 18 bases between them. The CDR3 nucleotides read TGTGCCAGCAGCTCCCCGGGACGCCCAAATGAGCCCCAGCATTTT. Translated, it gives CASSSPGRPNEPQHF. Supplemented by reference TRBV7-9 and TRBJ1-5, the full variable domain reads DTGVSQNPRHKITKRGQNVTFRCDPISEHNRLYWYRQTLGQGPEFLTYFQNEAQLEKSRLLSDRFSAERPKGSFSTLEIQRTEQGDSAMYLCASSSPGRPNEPQHFGDGTRLSIL.

This chain uses TRBV5-6 with TRBJ1-1, with a weak D call TRBD1 (5 bases). The germline gives CDR1 SGHDT, CDR2 YYEEEE. V lost 3 bases and J 2 bases, leaving 20 bases between the germline ends. The CDR3 has 17 residues. For the CDR3, the DNA is TGTGCCAGCAGCTGGCTGCAGGGAAGAGAGGAAAACACTGAAGCTTTCTTT. This translates into CASSWLQGREENTEAFF. The whole variable domain, filled in from reference TRBV5-6 and TRBJ1-1, reads DAGVTQSPTHLIKTRGQQVTLRCSPKSGHDTVSWYQQALGQGPQFIFQYYEEEERQRGNFPDRFSGHQFPNYSSELNVNALLLGDSALYLCASSWLQGREENTEAFFGQGTRLTVV.

The chain joins TRBV7-2 to TRBJ2-5; possibly TRBD2 for D (7 bases). The CDR3 is made up of 15 amino acids. The germline V gene encodes CDR1 SGHTA and CDR2 FQGNSA. The germline V and J ends were trimmed by 8 bases and 4 bases, with 20 bases remaining between them. The chain's CDR3 is CASGPRRGGVETQYF. In DNA, the CDR3 is TGTGCCAGCGGCCCTAGGAGGGGGGGCGTAGAGACCCAGTACTTC.

This clonotype turned up a few times. The V and J genes are TRBV6-5 and TRBJ1-2, with unresolved D. Per germline, CDR1 MNHEY and CDR2 SVGAGI. Trimming removed 6 bases from V and 4 bases from J, with 15 bases in between. This CDR3 is built from 14 residues. The DNA of the CDR3 is TGTGCCAGCAGCAAAGACGGGATTCTCTATGGCTACACCTTC. Translating it yields CASSKDGILYGYTF.

On this clonotype: This clone may be a read error of a much larger clone one base away. This chain connects TRBV10-3 to TRBJ2-1, with unresolved D. CDR1 is ENHRY, CDR2 SYGVKD, per germline. CDR3 length: 16 residues. The CDR3 here is CAISESLWNSYNEHFF. Written as DNA, the CDR3 is TGTGCCATCAGTGAGTCGCTTTGGAACTCCTACAATGAGCATTTCTTC.

A few counts support this clonotype. The chain joins TRBV7-8 to TRBJ2-1; D is ambiguous. Trimming stripped 2 bases from V and 6 bases from J, with 11 bases between. This CDR3 comprises 14 residues. Germline V gene data show CDR1 as SGHVS and CDR2 as FQNEAQ. In DNA form, the CDR3 reads TGTGCCAGCAGCTTATGGGCTAGTACCAATGAGCAGTTCTTC. Amino acid sequence: CASSLWASTNEQFF.

The J gene is TRBJ1-2, the V gene TRBV19; TRBD1 matches 7 bases. Germline lookup yields CDR1 LNHDA and CDR2 SQIVND (reference sequence). V shed 3 bases, J shed 4 bases, and the junction held 8 bases outside the gene matches. This CDR3 contains 15 residues. CDR3 sequence: CASSIVAGGVYGYTF. For the CDR3, the DNA is TGTGCCAGTAGTATCGTCGCAGGGGGAGTCTATGGCTACACCTTC.